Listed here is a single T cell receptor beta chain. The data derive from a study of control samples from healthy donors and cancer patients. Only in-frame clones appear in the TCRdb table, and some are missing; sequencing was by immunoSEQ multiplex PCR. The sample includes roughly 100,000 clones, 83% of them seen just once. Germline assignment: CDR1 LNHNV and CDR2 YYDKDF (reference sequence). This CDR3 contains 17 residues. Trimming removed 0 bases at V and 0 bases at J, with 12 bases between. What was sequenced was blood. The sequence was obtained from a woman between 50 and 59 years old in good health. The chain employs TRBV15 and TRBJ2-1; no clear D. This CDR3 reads CATSRESHPDSYNEQFF. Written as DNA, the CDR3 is TGTGCCACCAGCAGAGAAAGCCACCCGGACTCCTACAATGAGCAGTTCTTC.